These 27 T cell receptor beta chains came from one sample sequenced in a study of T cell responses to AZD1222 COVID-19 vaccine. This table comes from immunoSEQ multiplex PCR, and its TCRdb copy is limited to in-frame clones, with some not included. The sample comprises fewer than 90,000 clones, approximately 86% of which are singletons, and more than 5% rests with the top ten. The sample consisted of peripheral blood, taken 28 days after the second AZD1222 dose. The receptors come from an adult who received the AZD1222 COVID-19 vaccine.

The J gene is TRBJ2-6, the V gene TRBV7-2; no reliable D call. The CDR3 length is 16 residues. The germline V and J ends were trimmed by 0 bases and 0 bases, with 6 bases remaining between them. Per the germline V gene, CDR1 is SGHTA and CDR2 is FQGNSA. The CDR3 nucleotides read TGTGCCAGCAGCTTAGCAGGGATCTCTGGGGCCAACGTCCTGACTTTC. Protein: CASSLAGISGANVLTF.

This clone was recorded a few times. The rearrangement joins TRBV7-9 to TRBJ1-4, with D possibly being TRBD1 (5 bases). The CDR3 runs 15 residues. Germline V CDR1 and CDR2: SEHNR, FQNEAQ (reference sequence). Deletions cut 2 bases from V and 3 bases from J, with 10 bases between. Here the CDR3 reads CASSLMGLSNEKLFF. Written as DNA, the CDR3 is TGTGCCAGCAGCTTAATGGGACTCTCTAATGAAAAACTGTTTTTT.

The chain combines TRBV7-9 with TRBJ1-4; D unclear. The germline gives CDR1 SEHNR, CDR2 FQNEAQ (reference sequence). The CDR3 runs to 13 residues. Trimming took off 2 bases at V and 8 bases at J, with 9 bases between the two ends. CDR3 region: CASSLSVGEKLFF. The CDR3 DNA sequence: TGTGCCAGCAGCTTATCGGTAGGGGAAAAACTGTTTTTT.

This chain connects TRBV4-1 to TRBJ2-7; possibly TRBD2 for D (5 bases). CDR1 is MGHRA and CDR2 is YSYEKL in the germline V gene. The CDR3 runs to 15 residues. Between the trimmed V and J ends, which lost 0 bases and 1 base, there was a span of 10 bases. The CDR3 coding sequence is TGCGCCAGCAGCCAAGACACCGGGGTATCCTACGAGCAGTACTTC. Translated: CASSQDTGVSYEQYF.

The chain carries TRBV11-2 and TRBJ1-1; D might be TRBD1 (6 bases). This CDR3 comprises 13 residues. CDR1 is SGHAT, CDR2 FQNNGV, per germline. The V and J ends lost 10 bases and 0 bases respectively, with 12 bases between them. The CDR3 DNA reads TGTGCCACCGGCGGACAGTTGAACACTGAAGCTTTCTTT. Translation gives CATGGQLNTEAFF.

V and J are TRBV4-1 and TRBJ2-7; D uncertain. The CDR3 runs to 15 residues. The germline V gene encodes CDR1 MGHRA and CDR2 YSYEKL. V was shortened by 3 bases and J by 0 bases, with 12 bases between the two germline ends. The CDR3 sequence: CASSQERPSSYEQYF. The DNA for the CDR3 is TGCGCCAGCAGCCAGGAGCGCCCGAGCTCCTACGAGCAGTACTTC.

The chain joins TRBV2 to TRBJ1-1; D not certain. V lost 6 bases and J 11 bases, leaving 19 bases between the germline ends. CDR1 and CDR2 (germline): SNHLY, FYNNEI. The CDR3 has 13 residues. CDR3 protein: CASRPGPTVVAFF. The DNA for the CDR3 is TGTGCCAGCAGACCGGGCCCTACCGTAGTTGCTTTCTTT.

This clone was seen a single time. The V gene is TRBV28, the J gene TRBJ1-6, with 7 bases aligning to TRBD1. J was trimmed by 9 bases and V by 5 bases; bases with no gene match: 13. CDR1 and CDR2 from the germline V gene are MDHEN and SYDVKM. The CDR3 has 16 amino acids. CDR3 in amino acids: CASSPSLSTGTSPLHF. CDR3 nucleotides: TGTGCCAGCAGTCCCTCCCTTTCGACAGGGACTTCACCCCTCCACTTT.

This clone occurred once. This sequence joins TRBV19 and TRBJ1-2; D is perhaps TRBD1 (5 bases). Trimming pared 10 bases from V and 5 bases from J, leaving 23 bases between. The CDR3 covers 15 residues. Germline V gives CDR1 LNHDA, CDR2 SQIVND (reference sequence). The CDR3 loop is CATQPWGGHEYGYTF. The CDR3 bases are TGTGCCACTCAGCCCTGGGGGGGTCATGAGTATGGCTACACCTTC. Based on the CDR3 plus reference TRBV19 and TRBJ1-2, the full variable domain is DGGITQSPKYLFRKEGQNVTLSCEQNLNHDAMYWYRQDPGQGLRLIYYSQIVNDFQKGDIAEGYSVSREKKESFPLTVTSAQKNPTAFYLCATQPWGGHEYGYTFGSGTRLTVV.

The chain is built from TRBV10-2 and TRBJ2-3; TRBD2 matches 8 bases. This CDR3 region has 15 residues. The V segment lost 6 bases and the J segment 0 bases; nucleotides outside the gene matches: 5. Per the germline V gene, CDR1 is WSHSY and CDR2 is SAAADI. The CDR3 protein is CASRSGSWSTDTQYF. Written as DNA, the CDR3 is TGCGCCAGCAGGAGCGGGAGTTGGAGCACAGATACGCAGTATTTT.

CDR3 sequence reads: CASSMTGLGTGELFF. CDR3 nucleotide sequence: TGTGCCAGCAGTATGACAGGGTTAGGCACCGGGGAGCTGTTTTTT. J is TRBJ2-2 and V is TRBV27; 7 bases fit TRBD1. V trimming: 5 bases; J trimming: 4 bases; junction bases outside the gene matches: 7. Germline lookup yields CDR1 MNHEY and CDR2 SMNVEV (reference sequence). This CDR3 spans 15 amino acids.

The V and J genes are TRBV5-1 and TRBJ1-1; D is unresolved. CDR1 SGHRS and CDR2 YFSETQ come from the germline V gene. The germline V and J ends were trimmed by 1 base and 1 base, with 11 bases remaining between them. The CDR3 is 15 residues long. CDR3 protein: CASSLQPEPNTEAFF. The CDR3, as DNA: TGCGCCAGCAGCTTGCAGCCGGAGCCGAACACTGAAGCTTTCTTT.

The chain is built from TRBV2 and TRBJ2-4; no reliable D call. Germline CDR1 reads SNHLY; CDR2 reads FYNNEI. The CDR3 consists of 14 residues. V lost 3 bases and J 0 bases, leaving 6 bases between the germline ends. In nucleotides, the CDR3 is TGTGCCAGCAGTGATAGTCCAGCCAAAAACATTCAGTACTTC. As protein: CASSDSPAKNIQYF.

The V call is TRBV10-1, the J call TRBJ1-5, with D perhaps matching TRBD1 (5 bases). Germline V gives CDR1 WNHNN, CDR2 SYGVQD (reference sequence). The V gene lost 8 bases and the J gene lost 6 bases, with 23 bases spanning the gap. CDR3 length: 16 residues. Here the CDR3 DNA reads TGCGCCAGCCTAAGGGTGGGGAAGGGGCAAGGTCAGCCCCAGCATTTT. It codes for CASLRVGKGQGQPQHF.

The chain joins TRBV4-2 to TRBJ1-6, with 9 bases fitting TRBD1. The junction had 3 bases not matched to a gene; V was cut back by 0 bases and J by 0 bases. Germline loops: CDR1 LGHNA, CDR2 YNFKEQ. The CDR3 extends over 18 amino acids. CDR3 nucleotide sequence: TGTGCCAGCAGCCAAGAGGTGGACAGGGGCTCCTATAATTCACCCCTCCACTTT. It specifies CASSQEVDRGSYNSPLHF.

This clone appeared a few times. The CDR3 region is CASSRDGAAHGYTF. CDR3 nucleotides: TGTGCCAGCAGCCGGGACGGTGCGGCCCATGGCTACACCTTC. V gene TRBV28 combines with J gene TRBJ1-2, with D possibly matching TRBD1 (5 bases). Looked up from germline, CDR1 is MDHEN and CDR2 is SYDVKM. Trimming took 6 bases from V and 6 from J, leaving 17 bases between them. CDR3 length: 14 residues.

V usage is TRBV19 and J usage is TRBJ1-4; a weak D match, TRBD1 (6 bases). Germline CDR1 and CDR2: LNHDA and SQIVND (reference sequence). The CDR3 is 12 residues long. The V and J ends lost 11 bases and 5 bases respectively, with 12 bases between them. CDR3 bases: TGTGCCTCAGGGGATACGAATGAAAAACTGTTTTTT. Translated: CASGDTNEKLFF.

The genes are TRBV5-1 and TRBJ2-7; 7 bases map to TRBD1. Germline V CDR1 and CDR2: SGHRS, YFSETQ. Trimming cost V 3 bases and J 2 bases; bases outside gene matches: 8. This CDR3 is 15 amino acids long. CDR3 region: CASSSRTGHAYEQYF. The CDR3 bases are TGCGCCAGCAGCTCCCGGACAGGTCACGCCTACGAGCAGTACTTC.

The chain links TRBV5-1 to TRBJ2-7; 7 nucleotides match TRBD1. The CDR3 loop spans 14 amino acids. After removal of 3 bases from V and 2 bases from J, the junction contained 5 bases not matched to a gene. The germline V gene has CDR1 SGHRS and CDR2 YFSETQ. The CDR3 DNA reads TGCGCCAGCAGCTCACCGGGACAGACCTACGAGCAGTACTTC. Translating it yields CASSSPGQTYEQYF.

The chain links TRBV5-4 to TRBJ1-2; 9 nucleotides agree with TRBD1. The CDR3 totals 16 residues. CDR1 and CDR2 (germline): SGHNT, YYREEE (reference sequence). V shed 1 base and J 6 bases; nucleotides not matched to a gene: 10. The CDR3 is CASSLPPGQGTNGYTF. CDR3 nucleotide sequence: TGTGCCAGCAGCTTGCCTCCGGGACAGGGAACGAATGGCTACACCTTC.

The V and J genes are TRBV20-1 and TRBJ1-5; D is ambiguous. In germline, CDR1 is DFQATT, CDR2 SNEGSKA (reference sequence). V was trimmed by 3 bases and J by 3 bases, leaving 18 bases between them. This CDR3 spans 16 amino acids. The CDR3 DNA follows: TGCAGTGCTAGTAATAACAGATTCTTAAACAATCAGCCCCAGCATTTT. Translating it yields CSASNNRFLNNQPQHF.

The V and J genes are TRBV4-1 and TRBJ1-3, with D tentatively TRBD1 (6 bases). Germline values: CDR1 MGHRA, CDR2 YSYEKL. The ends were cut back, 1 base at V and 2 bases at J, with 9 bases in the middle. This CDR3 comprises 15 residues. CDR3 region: CASSQGGGPGNTIYF. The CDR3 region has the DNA TGCGCCAGCAGCCAAGGGGGGGGCCCTGGAAACACCATATATTTT.

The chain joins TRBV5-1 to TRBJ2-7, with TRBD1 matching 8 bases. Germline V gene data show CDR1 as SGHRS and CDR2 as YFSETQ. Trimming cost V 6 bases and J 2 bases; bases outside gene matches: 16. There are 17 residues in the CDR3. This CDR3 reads CASKGTGREVTTYEQYF. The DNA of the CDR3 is TGCGCCAGCAAGGGGACAGGCCGCGAGGTGACCACCTACGAGCAGTACTTC.

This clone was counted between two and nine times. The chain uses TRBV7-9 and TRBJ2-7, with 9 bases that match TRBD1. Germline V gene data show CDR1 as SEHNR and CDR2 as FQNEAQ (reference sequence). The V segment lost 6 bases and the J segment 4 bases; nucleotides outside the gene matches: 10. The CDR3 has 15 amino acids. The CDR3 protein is CASSRDRDRDYEQYF. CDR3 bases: TGTGCCAGCAGTCGGGACCGGGACAGGGATTACGAGCAGTACTTC.

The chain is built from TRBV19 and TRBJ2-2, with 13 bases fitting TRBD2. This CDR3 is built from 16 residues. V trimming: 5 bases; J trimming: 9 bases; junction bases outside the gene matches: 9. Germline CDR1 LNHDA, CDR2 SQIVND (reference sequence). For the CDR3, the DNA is TGTGCCAGTAGTCCCCGGACTAGCGGGGGCGGGTGGGAGCTGTTTTTT. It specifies CASSPRTSGGGWELFF.

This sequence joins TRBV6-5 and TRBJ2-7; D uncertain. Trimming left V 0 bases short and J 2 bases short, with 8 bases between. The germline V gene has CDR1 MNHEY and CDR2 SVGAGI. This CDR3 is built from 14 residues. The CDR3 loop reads CASSYSADTYEQYF. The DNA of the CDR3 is TGTGCCAGCAGTTACTCCGCAGATACCTACGAGCAGTACTTC.

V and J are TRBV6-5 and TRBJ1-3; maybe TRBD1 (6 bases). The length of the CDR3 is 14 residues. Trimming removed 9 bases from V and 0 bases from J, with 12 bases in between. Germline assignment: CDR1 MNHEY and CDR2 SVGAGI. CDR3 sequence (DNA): TGTGCCAGTTCGACAGGATACTCTGGAAACACCATATATTTT. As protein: CASSTGYSGNTIYF.